Included here is one T cell receptor (beta chain) sequence, with context. The sample is drawn from a study of blood T cell repertoires in COVID-19. In germline, CDR1 is MNHEY, CDR2 SMNVEV (reference sequence). V lost 8 bases, J lost 7 bases, and 7 bases stayed unmatched. The CDR3 sequence is 14 residues long. Profiling relied on immunoSEQ multiplex PCR, and the TCRdb table lists in-frame clones only, not all of them. The table lists some 200,000 clones, less than 85% of them singletons. This sequence originates from a woman in her 70s with acute or convalescent COVID-19. The J gene is TRBJ2-2, the V gene TRBV27; the match to TRBD1 covers 10 bases. Material for sequencing was peripheral blood. The CDR3 coding sequence is TGTGCCAGCGGAAGACAGGGGGCGATCGGGGAGCTGTTTTTT. As protein: CASGRQGAIGELFF.